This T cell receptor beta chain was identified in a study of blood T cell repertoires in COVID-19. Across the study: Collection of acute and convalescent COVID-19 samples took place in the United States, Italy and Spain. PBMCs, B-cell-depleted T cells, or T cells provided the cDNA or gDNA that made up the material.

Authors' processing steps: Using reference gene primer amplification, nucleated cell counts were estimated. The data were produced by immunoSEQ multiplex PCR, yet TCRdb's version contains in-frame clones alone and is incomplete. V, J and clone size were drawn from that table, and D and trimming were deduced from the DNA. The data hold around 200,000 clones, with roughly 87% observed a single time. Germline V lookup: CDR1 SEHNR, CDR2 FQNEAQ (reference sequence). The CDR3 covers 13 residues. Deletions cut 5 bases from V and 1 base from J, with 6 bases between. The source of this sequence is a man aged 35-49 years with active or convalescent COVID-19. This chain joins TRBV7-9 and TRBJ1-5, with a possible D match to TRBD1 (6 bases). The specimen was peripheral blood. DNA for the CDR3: TGTGCCAGCAGCCAGGGGAGCAATCAGCCCCAGCATTTT. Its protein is CASSQGSNQPQHF. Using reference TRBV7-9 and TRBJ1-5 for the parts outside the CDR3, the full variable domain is DTGVSQNPRHKITKRGQNVTFRCDPISEHNRLYWYRQTLGQGPEFLTYFQNEAQLEKSRLLSDRFSAERPKGSFSTLEIQRTEQGDSAMYLCASSQGSNQPQHFGDGTRLSIL.